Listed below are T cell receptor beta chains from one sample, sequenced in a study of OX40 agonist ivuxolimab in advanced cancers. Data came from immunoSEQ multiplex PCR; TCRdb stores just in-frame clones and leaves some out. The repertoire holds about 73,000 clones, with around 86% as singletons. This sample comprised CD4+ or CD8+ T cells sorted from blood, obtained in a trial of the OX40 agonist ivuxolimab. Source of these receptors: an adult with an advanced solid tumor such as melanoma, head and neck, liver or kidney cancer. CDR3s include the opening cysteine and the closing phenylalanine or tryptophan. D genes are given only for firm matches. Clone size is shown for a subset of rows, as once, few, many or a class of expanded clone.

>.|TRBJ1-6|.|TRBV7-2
CASSLDYQANSPLHF
TGTGCCAGCAGCTTAGATTACCAAGCGAATTCACCCCTCCACTTT
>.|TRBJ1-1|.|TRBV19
CASSIDPFRVRTEAFF
TGTGCCAGTAGTATAGATCCTTTCAGGGTAAGGACTGAAGCTTTCTTT
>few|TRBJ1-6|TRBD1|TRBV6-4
CASSRQGNSPLHF
TGTGCCAGCAGCAGACAGGGTAATTCACCCCTCCACTTT
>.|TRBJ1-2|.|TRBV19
CASSIQGNYGYTF
TGTGCCAGTAGTATCCAGGGGAACTATGGCTACACCTTC
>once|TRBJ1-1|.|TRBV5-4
CASSLVGGPNTEAFF
TGTGCCAGCAGCTTGGTAGGGGGACCCAACACTGAAGCTTTCTTT
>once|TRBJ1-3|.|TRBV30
CACPSPVSGNTIYF
TGTGCCTGCCCTTCCCCAGTATCTGGAAACACCATATATTTT
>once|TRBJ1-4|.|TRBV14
CASSQAGATNEKLFF
TGTGCCAGCAGCCAAGCGGGTGCAACTAATGAAAAACTGTTTTTT
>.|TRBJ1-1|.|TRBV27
CASSPLVRGTEAFF
TGTGCCAGCAGTCCCTTAGTAAGGGGCACTGAAGCTTTCTTT
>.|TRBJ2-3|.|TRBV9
CASSAHTGTDTQYF
TGTGCCAGCAGTGCTCATACAGGGACAGATACGCAGTATTTT
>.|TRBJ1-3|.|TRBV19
CASRGFSGNTIYF
TGTGCCAGTAGGGGTTTCTCTGGAAACACCATATATTTT
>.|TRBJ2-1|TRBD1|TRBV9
CASSERGQGLSYNEQFF
TGTGCCAGCAGCGAACGAGGACAGGGCCTATCCTACAATGAGCAGTTCTTC
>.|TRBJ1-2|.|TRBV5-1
CASSPEGGYGYTF
TGCGCCAGCAGCCCGGAAGGGGGATATGGCTACACCTTC
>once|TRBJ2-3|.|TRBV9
CASQSAGRLDTQYF
TGTGCCAGCCAATCCGCAGGGAGGTTGGATACGCAGTATTTT
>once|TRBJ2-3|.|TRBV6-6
CASSPGPTSTDTQYF
TGTGCCAGCTCTCCGGGACCTACTAGCACAGATACGCAGTATTTT
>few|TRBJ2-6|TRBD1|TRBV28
CASGTGGSGANVLTF
TGTGCCAGCGGGACAGGGGGCTCTGGGGCCAACGTCCTGACTTTC
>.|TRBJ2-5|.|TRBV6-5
CASIETGPGETQYF
TGTGCCAGCATCGAGACCGGGCCCGGGGAGACCCAGTACTTC